A selection of T cell receptor beta chains follows, all from one sample in a study of identical twins. MiXCR, applied by TCRdb to the 5' RACE reads, yields one record per CDR3 protein. The sample contains roughly 710,000 distinct CDR3 sequences, 5.5% to 7.5% of which appear only once. Input material: naive T cells sorted from blood. The receptors come from a man aged 18 to 30 in good health. Both conserved end residues are part of each CDR3. D genes are given only for firm matches. Clone size is shown for a subset of rows, as once, few, many or a class of expanded clone.

abundance: many
v_gene: TRBV12-3/TRBV12-4
j_gene: TRBJ1-2
len: 15
d_gene: NA
CDR3nt: TGTGCCAGCAGTTTAGACGTCAGAGCTTCCTATGGCTACACCTTC
CDR3aa: CASSLDVRASYGYTF

abundance: many
v_gene: TRBV20-1
j_gene: TRBJ2-1
len: 14
d_gene: TRBD2
CDR3nt: TGCAGTGCGCCGACTAGCCGCTGGAACAATGAGCAGTTCTTC
CDR3aa: CSAPTSRWNNEQFF

abundance: many
v_gene: TRBV7-9
j_gene: TRBJ2-3
len: 15
d_gene: NA
CDR3nt: TGTGCCAGCAGCTTAGCATCCGTGGGGACAGATACGCAGTATTTT
CDR3aa: CASSLASVGTDTQYF

abundance: NA
v_gene: TRBV11-2
j_gene: TRBJ1-5
len: 15
d_gene: NA
CDR3nt: TGTGCCAGCAGCCCCGCCGGCGGGACTACTGGGCCCCAGCATTTT
CDR3aa: CASSPAGGTTGPQHF

abundance: few
v_gene: TRBV6-2/TRBV6-3
j_gene: TRBJ2-7
len: 11
d_gene: NA
CDR3nt: TGTGCCAGCAGTTGGGTGGGGGAGCAGTACTTC
CDR3aa: CASSWVGEQYF

abundance: NA
v_gene: TRBV10-3
j_gene: TRBJ1-2
len: 16
d_gene: TRBD1
CDR3nt: TGTGCCATCAGTGAAATGGACAGGGGGCTACTCTATGGCTACACCTTC
CDR3aa: CAISEMDRGLLYGYTF

abundance: NA
v_gene: TRBV14
j_gene: TRBJ2-7
len: 14
d_gene: TRBD1
CDR3nt: TGTGCCAGCAGTTGGACAGGGGGTAGGGACGAGCAGTACTTC
CDR3aa: CASSWTGGRDEQYF

abundance: many
v_gene: TRBV2
j_gene: TRBJ2-1
len: 15
d_gene: NA
CDR3nt: TGTGCCAGATCGAAACAGGGACGCGGCGGCGATGAGCAGTTCTTC
CDR3aa: CARSKQGRGGDEQFF

abundance: many
v_gene: TRBV12-3/TRBV12-4
j_gene: TRBJ1-5
len: 13
d_gene: NA
CDR3nt: TGTGCCAGCACTTGGACTGCGGGTCAGCCCCAGCATTTT
CDR3aa: CASTWTAGQPQHF

abundance: many
v_gene: TRBV5-1
j_gene: TRBJ2-7
len: 15
d_gene: TRBD2
CDR3nt: TGCGCCAGCAAGCGGGGGGCGGGGACAAACTACGAGCAGTACTTC
CDR3aa: CASKRGAGTNYEQYF

abundance: few
v_gene: TRBV6-5
j_gene: TRBJ2-7
len: 11
d_gene: NA
CDR3nt: TGTGCCAGCAGTACGAACAGCGGGCAGTACTTC
CDR3aa: CASSTNSGQYF

abundance: many
v_gene: TRBV20-1
j_gene: TRBJ2-1
len: 12
d_gene: NA
CDR3nt: TGCAGTGTCAGTGGGGACTACAATGAGCAGTTCTTC
CDR3aa: CSVSGDYNEQFF

abundance: few
v_gene: TRBV5-1
j_gene: TRBJ1-2
len: 14
d_gene: TRBD1
CDR3nt: TGCGCCAGCAGCTTCCGACAGGGGACCGATGGCTACACCTTC
CDR3aa: CASSFRQGTDGYTF

abundance: many
v_gene: TRBV6-5
j_gene: TRBJ1-1
len: 12
d_gene: NA
CDR3nt: TGTGCCAGCAGAAGAGGGGAGGGGGAAGCTTTCTTT
CDR3aa: CASRRGEGEAFF

abundance: many
v_gene: TRBV5-1
j_gene: TRBJ2-3
len: 19
d_gene: TRBD1
CDR3nt: TGCGCCAGCAGCTTGGAGCCCCGACAGGGGGCGTCCGTAACAGATACGCAGTATTTT
CDR3aa: CASSLEPRQGASVTDTQYF

abundance: many
v_gene: TRBV6-1
j_gene: TRBJ2-5
len: 14
d_gene: NA
CDR3nt: TGTGCCACCAACTCGGTGGGGAGAAAAGAGACCCAGTACTTC
CDR3aa: CATNSVGRKETQYF

abundance: many
v_gene: TRBV12-3/TRBV12-4
j_gene: TRBJ2-5
len: 14
d_gene: NA
CDR3nt: TGTGCCAGCAGTTTAGGACCCCAGGGACGGACCCAGTACTTC
CDR3aa: CASSLGPQGRTQYF

abundance: many
v_gene: TRBV20-1
j_gene: TRBJ2-1
len: 13
d_gene: NA
CDR3nt: TGCAGTGCTAGAGATCGAATCTACAATGAGCAGTTCTTC
CDR3aa: CSARDRIYNEQFF

abundance: few
v_gene: TRBV29-1
j_gene: TRBJ1-2
len: 10
d_gene: NA
CDR3nt: TGCAGCGTTGAAGGGACAGCGGGGACCTTC
CDR3aa: CSVEGTAGTF

abundance: NA
v_gene: TRBV28
j_gene: TRBJ1-2
len: 14
d_gene: TRBD1
CDR3nt: TGTGCCAGCAGTCGCCCCGGACAGGGATGGGGCTACACCTTC
CDR3aa: CASSRPGQGWGYTF

abundance: many
v_gene: TRBV4-2
j_gene: TRBJ1-4
len: 13
d_gene: NA
CDR3nt: TGTGCCAGCAGCCCCGTAGCTAATGAAAAACTGTTTTTT
CDR3aa: CASSPVANEKLFF

abundance: many
v_gene: TRBV28
j_gene: TRBJ2-5
len: 16
d_gene: TRBD2
CDR3nt: TGTGCCAGCAGTGACCCCGGGACTAGGAGTGAAGAGACCCAGTACTTC
CDR3aa: CASSDPGTRSEETQYF

abundance: NA
v_gene: TRBV27
j_gene: TRBJ2-5
len: 14
d_gene: NA
CDR3nt: TGTGCCAGCAGTTCATGGACAGAACAAGAGACCCAGTACTTC
CDR3aa: CASSSWTEQETQYF

abundance: few
v_gene: TRBV27
j_gene: TRBJ1-6
len: 9
d_gene: NA
CDR3nt: TGTGCCAGCAGTTTCCGCTCGCACTTT
CDR3aa: CASSFRSHF

abundance: few
v_gene: TRBV6-1
j_gene: TRBJ2-7
len: 16
d_gene: NA
CDR3nt: TGTGCCAGCAGTGAATCAACCGGGACATCCGTTTACGAGCAGTACTTC
CDR3aa: CASSESTGTSVYEQYF

abundance: NA
v_gene: TRBV7-8
j_gene: TRBJ2-7
len: 15
d_gene: NA
CDR3nt: TGTGCCAGCAGCTTAGTTTCGTTGCCACCGGGCGAGCAGTACTTC
CDR3aa: CASSLVSLPPGEQYF

abundance: few
v_gene: TRBV12-5
j_gene: TRBJ2-5
len: 13
d_gene: NA
CDR3nt: TGTGCTAGTGGTTTGGTGGAGATCGAGACCCAGTACTTC
CDR3aa: CASGLVEIETQYF

abundance: NA
v_gene: TRBV29-1
j_gene: TRBJ2-7
len: 12
d_gene: NA
CDR3nt: TGCAGCGCCCAGACTGTCACCTACGAGCAGTACTTC
CDR3aa: CSAQTVTYEQYF

abundance: few
v_gene: TRBV6-2/TRBV6-3
j_gene: TRBJ2-2
len: 13
d_gene: NA
CDR3nt: TGTGCCAGCAGTTACCATAACGGCGGGGAGCTGTTTTTT
CDR3aa: CASSYHNGGELFF

abundance: many
v_gene: TRBV5-1
j_gene: TRBJ2-4
len: 12
d_gene: NA
CDR3nt: TGCGCCAGCATGGGAGCCAAAAACATTCAGTACTTC
CDR3aa: CASMGAKNIQYF

abundance: NA
v_gene: TRBV9
j_gene: TRBJ2-1
len: 13
d_gene: NA
CDR3nt: TGTGCCAGCAGCTCGCTTTCCAGGAATGAGCAGTTCTTC
CDR3aa: CASSSLSRNEQFF

abundance: many
v_gene: TRBV15
j_gene: TRBJ2-5
len: 13
d_gene: NA
CDR3nt: TGTGCCACCGCAGGCCAGTACCAAGAGACCCAGTACTTC
CDR3aa: CATAGQYQETQYF

abundance: few
v_gene: TRBV11-3
j_gene: TRBJ2-3
len: 12
d_gene: NA
CDR3nt: TGTGCCAGCAGCGAGTCCGTGGGTACGCAGTATTTT
CDR3aa: CASSESVGTQYF

abundance: NA
v_gene: TRBV2
j_gene: TRBJ2-1
len: 14
d_gene: TRBD2
CDR3nt: TGTGCCAGCCTTAGCGGGGGAGAGGGCAATGAGCAGTTCTTC
CDR3aa: CASLSGGEGNEQFF

abundance: NA
v_gene: TRBV14
j_gene: TRBJ2-6
len: 15
d_gene: NA
CDR3nt: TGTGCCAGCAGCCAAGTGCGTCCCGGGGCCAACGTCCTGACTTTC
CDR3aa: CASSQVRPGANVLTF

abundance: many
v_gene: TRBV20-1
j_gene: TRBJ2-1
len: 15
d_gene: TRBD2
CDR3nt: TGCAGTGCTAGAGATCAAGGACTAGCGGCAGGGGAGCAGTTCTTC
CDR3aa: CSARDQGLAAGEQFF